This TCR beta chain came from a study of blood T cells in healthy people across ages. Together with a sample-barcoded 5' primer, a J-beta primer mix was included in a second PCR lasting about 6 to 11 cycles. Unique molecular identifiers of 12 random nucleotides labeled each cDNA. TCRdb ran MiXCR on the 5' RACE reads and lists one entry per CDR3 protein. The table lists some 1,800,000 distinct CDR3 sequences, more than 35% of them singletons. The study drew donors from healthy Caucasian individuals in Russia aged about 6 to 90. Whenever a sample was processed, at least 7 million PBMCs were isolated. This CDR3 has 15 amino acids. Deletions cut 4 bases from V and 0 bases from J, with 14 bases between. CDR1 is DFQATT, CDR2 SNEGSKA, per germline (reference sequence). Study-level points and caveats: Relative to aged donors, long-lived donors carried more naive CD4+ cells and displayed higher diversity.

Of note for this clonotype: Its antigen is unknown.

The TCR was taken from a human donor in good health. The source material was blood. The chain joins TRBV20-1 to TRBJ2-3; D is possibly TRBD2 (6 bases). In DNA, the CDR3 is TGCAGTGCTACCGGGAGCAGGGCGAGCACAGATACGCAGTATTTT. It specifies CSATGSRASTDTQYF.